The rows below give T cell receptor beta chains drawn from one sample of a study of T cell changes during pregnancy in multiple sclerosis. The method was immunoSEQ multiplex PCR; TCRdb's version includes in-frame clones alone and lacks a portion of them. The table shows more than 75,000 clones, with 85% to 95% occurring only once. The source was peripheral blood, collected in the third trimester of pregnancy. These receptors originate from a female donor with multiple sclerosis, enrolled in a pregnancy study. CDR3s leave out the opening cysteine and the closing phenylalanine or tryptophan. Fields, in order: V gene, CDR3 protein.

v_gene: TRBV5-6; CDR3aa: ASSFFDRGLPYEQY
v_gene: TRBV2; CDR3aa: ASSPGGLVGYT
v_gene: TRBV7-9; CDR3aa: ASNMDTPLHYGYT
v_gene: TRBV7-6; CDR3aa: ASSLGGTDTQY
v_gene: TRBV4-1; CDR3aa: ASSQGQSEQF
v_gene: TRBV2; CDR3aa: ASTTLAGAPKETQY
v_gene: TRBV18; CDR3aa: ASSLGGGNQPQH
v_gene: TRBV5-1; CDR3aa: ASSLGLVYANTGELF
v_gene: TRBV5-1; CDR3aa: ASSPTSGGPSSYNEQF
v_gene: TRBV27; CDR3aa: ASSLSGQVPTGELF
v_gene: TRBV30; CDR3aa: AWSRGDNSPLH
v_gene: TRBV27; CDR3aa: ASRTSGGRETQY
v_gene: TRBV7-3; CDR3aa: ASSSDREGEQY
v_gene: TRBV2; CDR3aa: ASTPGVGGSTQY
v_gene: TRBV2; CDR3aa: ASSEDSQETQY
v_gene: TRBV6-5; CDR3aa: ASSYLGEGYGYT
v_gene: TRBV5-1; CDR3aa: ASKVGGSGNTIY
v_gene: TRBV5-1; CDR3aa: ASSLAATFQDEQF
v_gene: TRBV5-4; CDR3aa: ASSFDSSYGYT
v_gene: TRBV5-6; CDR3aa: ASSARQGTGANVLT
v_gene: TRBV27; CDR3aa: ASSLTGTAGWRGTEAF
v_gene: TRBV10-3; CDR3aa: AISEGQGATDTQY
v_gene: TRBV6-5; CDR3aa: ASSSNEQY
v_gene: TRBV5-1; CDR3aa: ASSSEGNTGELF
v_gene: TRBV10-3; CDR3aa: AITQGQVNTEAF
v_gene: TRBV7-2; CDR3aa: ASTNKPLLRAVGNSPLH
v_gene: TRBV7-2; CDR3aa: ASSPPTGTYEQY
v_gene: TRBV5-1; CDR3aa: ASSPGENGYT
v_gene: TRBV7-6; CDR3aa: ASSFELAFRNNEQF
v_gene: TRBV30; CDR3aa: AWSGGDNQPQH
v_gene: TRBV9; CDR3aa: ASSEHGTGWIGELF
v_gene: TRBV6-1; CDR3aa: ASSELQGAEAF
v_gene: TRBV9; CDR3aa: ASKTGTGEGVNNEQF
v_gene: TRBV5-4; CDR3aa: ASSSGGGPAYNEQF
v_gene: TRBV30; CDR3aa: AWRTLDRGLRGYT
v_gene: TRBV18; CDR3aa: ASSPRQGTAGNTIY
v_gene: TRBV7-6; CDR3aa: ASSLDGRGYEQY
v_gene: TRBV2; CDR3aa: ASRRGGSYLETQY
v_gene: TRBV7-3; CDR3aa: ASSLAGGSDEQF
v_gene: TRBV5-1; CDR3aa: ASSLDRGRTF
v_gene: TRBV5-1; CDR3aa: ASSVGEETQY
v_gene: TRBV20-1; CDR3aa: GAAGANVLT
v_gene: TRBV5-1; CDR3aa: ASSLGQGQETQY
v_gene: TRBV5-4; CDR3aa: ASSFWGGPYNEQF
v_gene: TRBV11-2; CDR3aa: ASSFGRGYNEQF
v_gene: TRBV27; CDR3aa: ASSLVQYLPQH
v_gene: TRBV10-3; CDR3aa: AISGGRDRADEQF
v_gene: TRBV19; CDR3aa: ASSIDPNIERGADTQY
v_gene: TRBV4-2; CDR3aa: ASSTEGQSNEKLF
v_gene: TRBV2; CDR3aa: ASSEQLYNSPLH
v_gene: TRBV27; CDR3aa: ASSRTGTPAYGYT
v_gene: TRBV9; CDR3aa: ASSASGGAPYNEQF
v_gene: TRBV7-8; CDR3aa: ASSLGTSGHNEQF
v_gene: TRBV18; CDR3aa: ASSPEGRGTTQY
v_gene: TRBV9; CDR3aa: ASSDKTSGGNTGELF
v_gene: TRBV7-2; CDR3aa: ASSLQAGNYYGYT